One T cell receptor (beta chain) is described in this entry. What it binds is unknown. This entry comes from a study of cytomegalovirus exposure and HLA in healthy donors. Whole-study results and caveats: The study flagged roughly 160 TCR beta chains as cytomegalovirus-associated. In an earlier analysis, most TCR beta V segments were productive about 87% or about 30% of the time.

V gave up 3 bases and J gave up 1 base; unmatched junction bases: 2. The CDR3 contains 14 residues. The germline V gene encodes CDR1 SNHLY and CDR2 FYNNEI. PCR employed 60 Vbeta and 13 Jbeta primers. Using immunoSEQ multiplex PCR, the repertoire was profiled, and TCRdb retains in-frame clones only, with some absent. Of almost 85,000 clones listed, 78% are singletons. The chain is built from TRBV2 and TRBJ1-2, with 7 bases that match TRBD1. The material sequenced was PBMCs. The source is a male donor in good health and CMV-seropositive. CDR3 coding DNA: TGTGCCAGCAGTGACAGGGGGTTTAACTATGGCTACACCTTC. Its translation is CASSDRGFNYGYTF. Using reference TRBV2 and TRBJ1-2 for the parts outside the CDR3, the full variable domain is EPEVTQTPSHQVTQMGQEVILRCVPISNHLYFYWYRQILGQKVEFLVSFYNNEISEKSEIFDDQFSVERPDGSNFTLKIRSTKLEDSAMYFCASSDRGFNYGYTFGSGTRLTVV.